The rows below give T cell receptor beta chains drawn from one sample of a study of control samples from healthy donors and cancer patients. Sequencing was performed with immunoSEQ multiplex PCR; in TCRdb, only in-frame clones are kept and a portion is missing. The sample lists 150,000 to 200,000 clones; 90% were seen once. Material: blood. These receptors came from a woman in her forties or fifties in good health. CDR3s include the opening cysteine and the closing phenylalanine or tryptophan. A D gene is named only where the DNA matches it firmly. Clone size is stated in some rows and not others, as once, few, many or a class when expanded.

D gene	V gene	clone size	J gene	CDR3 DNA	CDR3 protein
NA	TRBV5-1	many	TRBJ1-5	TGCGCCAGCAGCACCAACCCAGTGTCGAAACCCCAGCATTTT	CASSTNPVSKPQHF
TRBD2	TRBV7-3	NA	TRBJ2-7	TGTGCCAGCAGCGTTACTAGCGCCTACGAGCAGTACTTC	CASSVTSAYEQYF
TRBD2	TRBV2	NA	TRBJ2-1	TGTGCCAGCAGTGAACTGCGGCTAGCGGGGGGAGGAGAGTTCTTC	CASSELRLAGGGEFF
NA	TRBV29-1	NA	TRBJ1-3	TGCAGACCCTCCAGTTGCGACTCTGGAAACACCATATATTTT	CRPSSCDSGNTIYF
NA	TRBV7-2	NA	TRBJ1-3	TGTGCCAGCAGCTTACAAGGGCCTGGAAACACCATATATTTT	CASSLQGPGNTIYF
NA	TRBV11-2	NA	TRBJ1-4	TGTGCCAGCAGCTTTACACGCATACCCGGGACATATAATGAAAAACTGTTTTTT	CASSFTRIPGTYNEKLFF
TRBD2	TRBV6-2/TRBV6-3	NA	TRBJ2-3	TGTGCCAGCAGTCAGACTAGCGGGAACCCAGATACGCAGTATTTT	CASSQTSGNPDTQYF
TRBD1	TRBV2	few	TRBJ1-5	TGTGCCAGCAGTGACTCGGACAGGGGCCAGCCCCAGCATTTT	CASSDSDRGQPQHF
TRBD1	TRBV4-3	NA	TRBJ2-7	TGCGCCAGCAGCCAAGGGGGACAGCCAAAGCAGTACTTC	CASSQGGQPKQYF
TRBD1	TRBV7-2	NA	TRBJ1-4	TGTGCCAGCAGCGCCGGGACAGGATTTACTAATGAAAAACTGTTTTTT	CASSAGTGFTNEKLFF
NA	TRBV6-4	NA	TRBJ1-1	TGTGCCAGCAGTGACCAAAGGAACACTGAAGCTTTCTTT	CASSDQRNTEAFF
TRBD1	TRBV10-3	NA	TRBJ1-2	TGTGCCAACAGACAGGGGATGTTCTATGGCTACACCTTC	CANRQGMFYGYTF
TRBD1	TRBV19	NA	TRBJ2-3	TGTGCCAGTAGTACCCGACAGGGGCGCCTAGAATTACACACAGATACGCAGTATTTT	CASSTRQGRLELHTDTQYF
TRBD1	TRBV20-1	NA	TRBJ1-2	TGCAGTGCCCGGACAGGGTATGGCTACACCTTC	CSARTGYGYTF
NA	TRBV24-1	NA	TRBJ2-1	TGTGCCACCGGTGACGCTAGCAGCGATGAGCAGTTCTTC	CATGDASSDEQFF
NA	TRBV5-1	NA	TRBJ2-2	TGCGCCAGCAGCCCGTGGGACACCGGGGAGCTGTTTTTT	CASSPWDTGELFF
TRBD2	TRBV7-6	NA	TRBJ2-2	TGTGCCAGCACACTAGCGGGTCCCGCGAACACCGGGGAGCTGTTTTTT	CASTLAGPANTGELFF
TRBD1	TRBV18	NA	TRBJ1-2	TGTGCCAGCTCACCCCAGTTACAGGGGAATAGCGGCTACACCTTC	CASSPQLQGNSGYTF